This T cell receptor (beta chain) was documented in a study of blood T cell repertoires in COVID-19. The CDR3 has 15 amino acids. The ends were cut back, 6 bases at V and 0 bases at J, with 14 bases in the middle. CDR1 is MNHEY and CDR2 is SVGAGI in the germline V gene. Method: immunoSEQ multiplex PCR; TCRdb's copy keeps in-frame clones and lacks some. The profile shows about 220,000 clones, roughly 84% of them singletons. Sequenced material: peripheral blood. This receptor was obtained from a man aged 25-45 years with active or convalescent COVID-19. V gene TRBV6-5 combines with J gene TRBJ1-1, with D possibly being TRBD1 (5 bases). The CDR3 bases are TGTGCCAGCAGAGCACCAGGGTTGATGAACACTGAAGCTTTCTTT. Protein product: CASRAPGLMNTEAFF.